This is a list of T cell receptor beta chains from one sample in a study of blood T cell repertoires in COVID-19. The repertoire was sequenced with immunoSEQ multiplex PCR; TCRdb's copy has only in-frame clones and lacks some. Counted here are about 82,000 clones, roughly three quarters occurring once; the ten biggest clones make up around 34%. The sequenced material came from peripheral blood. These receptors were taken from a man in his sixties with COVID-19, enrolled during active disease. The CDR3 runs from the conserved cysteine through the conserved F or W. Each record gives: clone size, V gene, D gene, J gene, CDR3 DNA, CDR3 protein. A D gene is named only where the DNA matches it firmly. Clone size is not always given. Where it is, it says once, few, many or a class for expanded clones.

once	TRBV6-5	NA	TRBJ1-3	TGTGCCAGCTCTGAGATCTCTGGAAACACCATATATTTT	CASSEISGNTIYF
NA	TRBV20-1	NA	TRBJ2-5	TGCAGTGTGAGGGGGCAAGAGACCCAGTACTTC	CSVRGQETQYF
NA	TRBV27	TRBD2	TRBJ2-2	TGTGCCAGCAGTTTTCCCACTAGCGGGGGGGCAGGCGGGGAGCTGTTTTTT	CASSFPTSGGAGGELFF
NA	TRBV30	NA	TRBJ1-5	TGTGCCTGGAGTCCAAAGGGTCGGGGGGGCAATCAGCCCCAGCATTTT	CAWSPKGRGGNQPQHF
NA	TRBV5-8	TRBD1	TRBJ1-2	TGTGCCAGCAGCTTCGACGGGGGCAGGGGGCTGTCAGGGGGCTACACCTTC	CASSFDGGRGLSGGYTF
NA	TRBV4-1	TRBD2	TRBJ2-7	TGCGCCAGCAGCCATTTAGCGGGGGGGCCTAACGAGCAGTACTTC	CASSHLAGGPNEQYF
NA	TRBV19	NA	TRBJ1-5	TGTGCCGCCTGCAGGGATAGCAATCAGCCCCAGCATTTT	CAACRDSNQPQHF
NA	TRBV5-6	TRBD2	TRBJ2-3	TGTGCCAGCAGCTTAATTTTTCGGCTAGCGGAAAGCACAGATACGCAGTATTTT	CASSLIFRLAESTDTQYF
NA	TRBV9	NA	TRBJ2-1	TGTGCCAGCAGCGTAGGGGGGATGTTAGCGGCCTCAGGGCGGTTCTTC	CASSVGGMLAASGRFF
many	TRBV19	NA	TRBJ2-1	TGTGCCAGTAGTATAAGATTGTTGGACTATGAGCAGTTCTTC	CASSIRLLDYEQFF
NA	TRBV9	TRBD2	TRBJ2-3	TGTGCCAGCAGCGCTACTAGCGGGAGCACAGATACGCAGTATTTT	CASSATSGSTDTQYF
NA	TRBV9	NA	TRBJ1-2	TGTGCCAGCAGCGCACAGGTTCCAAGCTATGGCTACACCTTC	CASSAQVPSYGYTF
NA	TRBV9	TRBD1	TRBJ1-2	TGTGCCAGCAGCGCTACAGGGGGACAGGGTGCTAGTCCCTCCTATGGCTACACCTTC	CASSATGGQGASPSYGYTF
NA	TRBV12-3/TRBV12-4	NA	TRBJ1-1	TGTGCCAGCAGTTTACCAGGGAACACTGAAGCTTTCTTT	CASSLPGNTEAFF
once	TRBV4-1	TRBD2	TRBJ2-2	TGCGCCAGCAGCCAAGGTCCGACTAGCGGGGGGGCAGCCGGGGAGCTGTTTTTT	CASSQGPTSGGAAGELFF
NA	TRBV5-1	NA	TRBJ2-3	TGCGCCAGCAGCTTGGGGCCAGTTTTGACAGATACGCAGTATTTT	CASSLGPVLTDTQYF
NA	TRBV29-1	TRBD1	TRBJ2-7	TGCAGCGTAGGGACAGGGAGCTCCTACGAGCAGTACTTC	CSVGTGSSYEQYF
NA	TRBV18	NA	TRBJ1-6	TGTGCCAGCTCACCGACCGGGAGCTCCTATAATTCACCCCTCCACTTT	CASSPTGSSYNSPLHF
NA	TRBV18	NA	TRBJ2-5	TGTGCCAGCTCACCAGGAGAAGAGACCCAGTACTTC	CASSPGEETQYF
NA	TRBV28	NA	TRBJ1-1	TGTGCCAGCAGTTTGGGGGCCGGGCAGGGATTGAACACTGAAGCTTTCTTT	CASSLGAGQGLNTEAFF
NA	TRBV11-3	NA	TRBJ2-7	TGTGCCAGCAGCTTAGTCGGAGGGACCAGCTCCTACGAGCAGTACTTC	CASSLVGGTSSYEQYF
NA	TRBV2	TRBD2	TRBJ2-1	TGTGCCAGCAGGGGACTAGGGGCTGTGGGCAATGAGCAGTTCTTC	CASRGLGAVGNEQFF
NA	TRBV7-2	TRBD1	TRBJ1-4	TGTGCCAGCAGCTTACAGGGGGGACAGGGTAATGAAAAACTGTTTTTT	CASSLQGGQGNEKLFF
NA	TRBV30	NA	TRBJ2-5	TGTGCCTGGAGTAGTCGGGGGATTGAGACCCAGTACTTC	CAWSSRGIETQYF
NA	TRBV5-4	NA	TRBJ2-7	TGTGCCAGCAGCTTGGGGCAGGGGGGCCCCTACGAGCAGTACTTC	CASSLGQGGPYEQYF
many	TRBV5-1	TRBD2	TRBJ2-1	TGCGCCAGCAGCTTCCTAGCGGCAACCAATGAGCAGTTCTTC	CASSFLAATNEQFF
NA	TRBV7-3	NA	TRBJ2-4	TGTGCCAGCAGCCCTGGCCCTCGGGGGGCGGGAAACATTCAGTACTTC	CASSPGPRGAGNIQYF
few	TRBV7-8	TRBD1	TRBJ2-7	TGTGCCAGCAGTCTGGACAGGGGCGAGCAGTACTTC	CASSLDRGEQYF
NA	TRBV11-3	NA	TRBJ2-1	TGTGCCAGCAGCACCCGGAGTGGCCTCAATGAGCAGTTCTTC	CASSTRSGLNEQFF
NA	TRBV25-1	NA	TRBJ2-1	TGTGCCAGCAGTGACGCGGCGGTCGAGGGGGATGAGCAGTTCTTC	CASSDAAVEGDEQFF
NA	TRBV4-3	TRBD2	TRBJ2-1	TGCGCCAGATTACTGAGGACTAGCGCTTACAATGAGCAGTTCTTC	CARLLRTSAYNEQFF
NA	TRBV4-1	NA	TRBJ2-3	TGCGCCAGCAGCCAAGGACTTCTAGATACGCAGTATTTT	CASSQGLLDTQYF
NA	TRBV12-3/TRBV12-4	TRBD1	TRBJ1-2	TGTGCCAGCAGCCCGGACAGGCGCTATGGCTACACCTTC	CASSPDRRYGYTF
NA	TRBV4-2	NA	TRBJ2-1	TGTGCCAGCAGCCCAGGAGGGGACTACAATGAGCAGTTCTTC	CASSPGGDYNEQFF
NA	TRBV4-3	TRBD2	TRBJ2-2	TGCGCCAGCAGCCAAGTCTTCTCCGGGACTAGCGGGAGGGCCGCCGGGGAGCTGTTTTTT	CASSQVFSGTSGRAAGELFF
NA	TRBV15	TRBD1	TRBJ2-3	TGTGCCACCAGCAGAGGGGGCCTCAGGACAGGGAGTAATACGCAGTATTTT	CATSRGGLRTGSNTQYF
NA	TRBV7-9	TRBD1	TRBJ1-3	TGTGCCAGCCGACAGGGCTTTGGAGGAAACACCATATATTTT	CASRQGFGGNTIYF
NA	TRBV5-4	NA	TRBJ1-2	TGTGCCAGCAGCTTAGACTCCCAGCCCTATGGCTACACCTTC	CASSLDSQPYGYTF
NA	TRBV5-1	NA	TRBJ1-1	TGCGCCAGCAGCTTGCCAGGGGCGCTCGGTTGGACTGAAGCTTTCTTT	CASSLPGALGWTEAFF
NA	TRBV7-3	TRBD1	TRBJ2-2	TGTGCCAGCACTGGACAGGGGGGTACCGGGGAGCTGTTTTTT	CASTGQGGTGELFF
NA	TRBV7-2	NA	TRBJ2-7	TGTGCCAGCAGCTTAAGTCAGGGGTTCGAGCAGTACTTC	CASSLSQGFEQYF
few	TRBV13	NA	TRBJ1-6	TGTGCCAGCAGCTTGCTGGCTGACTATAATTCACCCCTCCACTTT	CASSLLADYNSPLHF
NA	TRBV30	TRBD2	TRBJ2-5	TGTGCCTGGAGACTAGCGGGAGGGCCGGTAGAGACCCAGTACTTC	CAWRLAGGPVETQYF